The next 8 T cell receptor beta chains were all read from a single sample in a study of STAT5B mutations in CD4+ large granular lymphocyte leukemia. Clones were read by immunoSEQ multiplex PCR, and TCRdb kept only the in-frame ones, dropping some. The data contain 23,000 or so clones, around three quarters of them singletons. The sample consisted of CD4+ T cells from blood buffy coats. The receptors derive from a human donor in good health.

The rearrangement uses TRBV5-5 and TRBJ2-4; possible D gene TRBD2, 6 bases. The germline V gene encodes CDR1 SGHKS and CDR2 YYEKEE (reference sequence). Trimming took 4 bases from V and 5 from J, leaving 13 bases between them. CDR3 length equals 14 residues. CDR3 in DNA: TGTGCCAGCAGCCCGTGGGGGGACCAAAACATTCAGTACTTC. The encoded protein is CASSPWGDQNIQYF.

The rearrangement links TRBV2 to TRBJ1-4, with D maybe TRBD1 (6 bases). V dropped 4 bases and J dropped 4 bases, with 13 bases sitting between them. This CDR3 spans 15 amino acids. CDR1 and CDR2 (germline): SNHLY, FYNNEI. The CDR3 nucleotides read TGTGCCAGCAGTGTGAGTCAGGGGATTAATGAAAAACTGTTTTTT. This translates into CASSVSQGINEKLFF.

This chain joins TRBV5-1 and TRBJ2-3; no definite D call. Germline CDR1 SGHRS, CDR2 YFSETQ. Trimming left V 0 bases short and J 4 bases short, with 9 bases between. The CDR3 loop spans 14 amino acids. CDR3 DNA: TGCGCCAGCAGCTTGGACGAATGGGCAGATACGCAGTATTTT. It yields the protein CASSLDEWADTQYF.

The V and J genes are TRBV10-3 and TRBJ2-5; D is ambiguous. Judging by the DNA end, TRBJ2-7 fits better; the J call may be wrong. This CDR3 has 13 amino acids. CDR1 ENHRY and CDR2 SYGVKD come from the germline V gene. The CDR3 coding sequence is TGTGCCATCAGTGAGTCGACGGGTTCCGAGCAGTACTTC. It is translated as CAISESTGSEQYF.

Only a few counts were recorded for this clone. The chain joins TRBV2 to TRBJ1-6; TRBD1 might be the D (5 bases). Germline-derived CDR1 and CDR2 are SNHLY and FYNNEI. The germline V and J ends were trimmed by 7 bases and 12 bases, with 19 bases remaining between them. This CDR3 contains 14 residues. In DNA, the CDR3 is TGTGCCAGCAAGGGATACGGCCCGGGGGGACCCCTCCACTTT. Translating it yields CASKGYGPGGPLHF.

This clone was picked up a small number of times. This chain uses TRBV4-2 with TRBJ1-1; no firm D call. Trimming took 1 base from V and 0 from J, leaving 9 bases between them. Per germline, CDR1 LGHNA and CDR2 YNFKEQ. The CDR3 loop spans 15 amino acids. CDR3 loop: CASSQAGGLNTEAFF. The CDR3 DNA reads TGTGCCAGCAGCCAAGCAGGCGGGTTGAACACTGAAGCTTTCTTT.

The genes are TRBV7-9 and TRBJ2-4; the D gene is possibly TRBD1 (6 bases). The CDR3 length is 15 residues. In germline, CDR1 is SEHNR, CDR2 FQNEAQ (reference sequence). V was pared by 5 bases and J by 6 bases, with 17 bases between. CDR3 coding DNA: TGTGCCAGCAGCCTACACCTCACAGGGATAAACATTCAGTACTTC. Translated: CASSLHLTGINIQYF.

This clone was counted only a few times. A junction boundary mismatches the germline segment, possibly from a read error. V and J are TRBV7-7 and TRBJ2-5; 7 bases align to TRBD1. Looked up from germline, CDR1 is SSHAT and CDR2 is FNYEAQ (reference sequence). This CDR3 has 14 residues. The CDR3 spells CASSSGGMGETQYF. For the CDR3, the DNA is TGTGCTAGCAGTTCAGGGGGAATGGGGGAGACCCAGTACTTC.